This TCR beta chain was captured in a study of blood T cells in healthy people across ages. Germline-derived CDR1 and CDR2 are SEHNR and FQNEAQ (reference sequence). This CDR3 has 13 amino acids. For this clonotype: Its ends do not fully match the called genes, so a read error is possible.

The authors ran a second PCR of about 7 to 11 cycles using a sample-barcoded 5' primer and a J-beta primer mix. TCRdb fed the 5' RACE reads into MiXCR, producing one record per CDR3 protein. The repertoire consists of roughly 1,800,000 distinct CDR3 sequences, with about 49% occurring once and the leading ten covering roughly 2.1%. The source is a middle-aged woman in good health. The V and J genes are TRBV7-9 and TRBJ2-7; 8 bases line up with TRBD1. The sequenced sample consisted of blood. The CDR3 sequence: CACSSRGLYEQYF. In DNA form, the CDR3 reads TGTGCCTGCAGCTCCAGGGGGCTCTACGAGCAGTACTTC.